The 9 T cell receptor beta chains presented below share a single source sample, sequenced in a study of human thymus T cells. TCRdb keeps only in-frame clones here, not all; method: immunoSEQ multiplex PCR. The table records fewer than 90,000 clones, nearly 98% of them present only once. The study used thymus tissue resected during corrective heart surgery. The sequencing input was thymus tissue. The receptor set was obtained from a boy under two years old with a congenital heart defect but otherwise immunologically healthy.

CDR3 residues: CASSLVGNTIYF. In nucleotides, the CDR3 is TGTGCCAGCAGTCTCGTCGGAAACACCATATATTTT. The chain uses TRBV5-6 and TRBJ1-3; no clear D. The germline gives CDR1 SGHDT, CDR2 YYEEEE. This CDR3 is 12 amino acids long. V lost 5 bases, J lost 4 bases, and 7 bases lay in between.

The CDR3 sequence is CASSGTDPRAEAFF. The CDR3 region has the DNA TGTGCCAGCAGTGGAACAGACCCTAGGGCTGAAGCTTTCTTT. This rearrangement joins TRBV6-5 to TRBJ1-1; D is undetermined. CDR1 MNHEY and CDR2 SVGAGI come from the germline V gene. Trimming stripped 5 bases from V and 6 bases from J, with 16 bases between. The CDR3 covers 14 residues.

A note on this clone: Its ends do not fully match the called genes, so a read error is possible. This chain connects TRBV7-2 to TRBJ2-2; D is possibly TRBD2 (6 bases). Germline V gives CDR1 SGHTA, CDR2 FQGNSA. The CDR3 has 14 residues. The CDR3 DNA follows: TGTGCGAGCAGTACCGGGAGCCCCACCGGGGAGCTGTTTTTT. It encodes CASSTGSPTGELFF. Supplemented by reference TRBV7-2 and TRBJ2-2, the full variable domain reads GAGVSQSPSNKVTEKGKDVELRCDPISGHTALYWYRQSLGQGLEFLIYFQGNSAPDKSGLPSDRFSAERTGGSVSTLTIQRTQQEDSAVYLCASSTGSPTGELFFGEGSRLTVL.

The CDR3 is CATSRDAVLGQDRYEQYF. The DNA of the CDR3 is TGTGCCACCAGCAGAGATGCCGTTTTGGGTCAGGACAGATACGAGCAGTACTTC. The chain recombines TRBV15 with TRBJ2-7; possible D gene TRBD1, 6 bases. CDR1 LNHNV and CDR2 YYDKDF come from the germline V gene (reference sequence). With 0 bases removed from V and 4 bases from J, the gap between germline ends came to 22 bases. The CDR3 runs 18 residues.

V and J are TRBV10-2 and TRBJ2-7; the match to TRBD2 covers 8 bases. Trimming removed 7 bases from V and 0 bases from J; junction bases left unmatched: 17. This CDR3 contains 18 residues. Germline values: CDR1 WSHSY, CDR2 SAAADI. The CDR3 DNA follows: TGCGCCAGCATGCTGACTAGCGAGCTACCTAATTACTCCTACGAGCAGTACTTC. Translation gives CASMLTSELPNYSYEQYF.

The count of this clone is one. The rearrangement joins TRBV4-1 to TRBJ2-1; D may be TRBD2 (6 bases). Trimming cost V 6 bases and J 4 bases, with 16 bases left between them. The CDR3 is made up of 15 amino acids. Germline assignment: CDR1 MGHRA and CDR2 YSYEKL. CDR3 loop: CASSPKLGGYNEQFF. The CDR3 coding sequence is TGCGCCAGCAGTCCTAAGTTGGGGGGTTACAATGAGCAGTTCTTC.

This chain joins TRBV5-1 and TRBJ2-3, with 11 nucleotides matching TRBD2. The CDR3 loop spans 15 amino acids. Germline assignment: CDR1 SGHRS and CDR2 YFSETQ. V lost 0 bases and J lost 3; bases outside the gene matches: 0. CDR3 sequence reads: CASSLGLAGTDTQYF. The CDR3 DNA sequence: TGCGCCAGCAGCTTGGGACTAGCGGGAACAGATACGCAGTATTTT.

The chain recombines TRBV7-9 with TRBJ2-7, with a tentative D call TRBD1 (6 bases). CDR1 SEHNR and CDR2 FQNEAQ come from the germline V gene (reference sequence). CDR3 length: 15 residues. Trimming took off 5 bases at V and 2 bases at J, with 16 bases between the two ends. CDR3 region: CASSRGQSLPYEQYF. In DNA, the CDR3 is TGTGCCAGCAGCCGCGGACAGAGCCTTCCCTACGAGCAGTACTTC. The complete variable domain, with remaining parts taken from reference TRBV7-9 and TRBJ2-7, reads DTGVSQNPRHKITKRGQNVTFRCDPISEHNRLYWYRQTLGQGPEFLTYFQNEAQLEKSRLLSDRFSAERPKGSFSTLEIQRTEQGDSAMYLCASSRGQSLPYEQYFGPGTRLTVT.

The gene calls are TRBV5-1 and TRBJ1-3, with 11 bases identical to TRBD1. J lost 5 bases, V lost 4 bases, and 11 bases had no gene match. Germline V lookup: CDR1 SGHRS, CDR2 YFSETQ. The CDR3 contains 17 residues. The CDR3 coding sequence is TGCGCCAGCAGCCCCAACTCGGGACAGGGGGTGAGAAACACCATATATTTT. Its translation is CASSPNSGQGVRNTIYF.